The 26 T cell receptor beta chains below were found in one sample sequenced in a study of blood T cell repertoires in COVID-19. Profiling relied on immunoSEQ multiplex PCR, and the TCRdb table lists in-frame clones only, not all of them. Here the sample spans fewer than 200,000 clones, 88% being singletons. Sequencing was done on a sample of PBMCs or T cells enriched from blood (not recorded which). The receptors come from a young woman who had recovered from COVID-19.

V gene TRBV3-1 (or the pseudogene TRBV3-2) combines with J gene TRBJ2-1; D gene uncertain. Per germline, CDR1 LGHDT and CDR2 YNNKEL (reference sequence). The CDR3 covers 13 residues. Trimming stripped 0 bases from V and 5 bases from J, with 5 bases between. This chain's CDR3 is CASSQDFDNEQFF. The CDR3 bases are TGTGCCAGCAGCCAAGATTTCGACAATGAGCAGTTCTTC.

The rearrangement joins TRBV7-2 to TRBJ1-1; no definite D call. This CDR3 spans 9 amino acids. Germline CDR1 is SGHTA and CDR2 is FQGNSA. CDR3 sequence (DNA): TGTGGAGGGAGCACTGAAGCTTTCTTT. Translation: CGGSTEAFF.

The chain uses TRBV7-6 and TRBJ1-2; no firm D call. V gave up 2 bases and J gave up 0 bases, with 13 bases separating them. Per germline, CDR1 SGHVS and CDR2 FNYEAQ. The CDR3 totals 16 residues. In nucleotides, the CDR3 is TGTGCCAGCAGCTTAAGCCCGTACCCGTCTAACTATGGCTACACCTTC. Amino acid sequence: CASSLSPYPSNYGYTF. Using reference TRBV7-6 and TRBJ1-2 for the parts outside the CDR3, the full variable domain is GAGVSQSPRYKVTKRGQDVALRCDPISGHVSLYWYRQALGQGPEFLTYFNYEAQQDKSGLPNDRFSAERPEGSISTLTIQRTEQRDSAMYRCASSLSPYPSNYGYTFGSGTRLTVV.

The chain uses TRBV27 and TRBJ1-2, with 10 bases fitting TRBD1. The germline CDR1 and CDR2 sequences are MNHEY and SMNVEV (reference sequence). This CDR3 is 14 amino acids long. J gave up 4 bases and V 6 bases, and 5 bases lay outside the gene matches. CDR3 amino acids: CASSPRQGAYGYTF. The CDR3 nucleotides are TGTGCCAGCAGCCCCCGACAGGGGGCCTATGGCTACACCTTC.

To note about this clone: Other nucleotide sequences from this sample produce the same CDR3. The rearrangement links TRBV18 to TRBJ2-3; 10 bases agree with TRBD1. The J segment lost 4 bases and the V segment lost 6 bases, leaving 1 base of the junction unmatched. CDR3 length: 13 amino acids. CDR1 is KGHSH, CDR2 LQKENI, per germline. Here the CDR3 reads CASSGQGPDTQYF. CDR3 bases: TGTGCCAGCTCGGGACAGGGGCCAGATACGCAGTATTTT.

The chain employs TRBV6-5 and TRBJ2-2; TRBD1 aligns across 7 bases. J was trimmed by 0 bases and V by 10 bases; bases with no gene match: 5. Germline-derived CDR1 and CDR2 are MNHEY and SVGAGI. There are 14 residues in the CDR3. The CDR3 DNA reads as TGTGCCACACAAGGGACAGCGAACACCGGGGAGCTGTTTTTT. It codes for CATQGTANTGELFF.

This chain joins TRBV29-1 and TRBJ2-7, with 10 nucleotides matching TRBD2. The germline gives CDR1 SQVTM, CDR2 ANQGSEA. This CDR3 is 17 amino acids long. Trimming cost V 6 bases and J 1 base; bases outside gene matches: 15. CDR3 loop: CSVEYGTSAYPSYEQYF. The CDR3 bases are TGCAGCGTGGAGTATGGGACTAGCGCATACCCATCCTACGAGCAGTACTTC.

As for this clone: A junction boundary mismatches the germline segment, possibly from a read error. This chain joins TRBV20-1 and TRBJ2-2, with D possibly TRBD2 on 6 matching bases. The CDR3 length is 18 residues. Germline assignment: CDR1 DFQATT and CDR2 SNEGSKA (reference sequence). CDR3 nucleotide sequence: TGCAGTGCTAGTCCTGGAGGGCTCGGGCCTCCGAACACCGGAGAGCTGTTTTTT. The encoded protein is CSASPGGLGPPNTGELFF.

This chain joins TRBV10-3 and TRBJ2-1, with TRBD1 matching 8 bases. Germline V CDR1 and CDR2: ENHRY, SYGVKD. The CDR3 is 15 residues long. The V gene end was trimmed by 2 bases and the J gene end by 9 bases; junction bases not matched to a gene: 9. CDR3 amino acids: CAISEEWTGKAEQFF. For the CDR3, the DNA is TGTGCCATCAGTGAGGAATGGACAGGGAAGGCTGAGCAGTTCTTC.

This clone appeared many times. The chain couples TRBV11-2 to TRBJ2-7, with a tentative D call TRBD1 (8 bases). CDR3 length: 14 amino acids. V gave up 6 bases and J gave up 2 bases, with 14 bases separating them. The germline CDR1 and CDR2 sequences are SGHAT and FQNNGV. The CDR3 region has the DNA TGTGCCAGCAGAGGACAGGGAGGGGCCTACGAGCAGTACTTC. Amino acids: CASRGQGGAYEQYF.

The chain combines TRBV19 with TRBJ1-3; D is unclear. Germline CDR1 and CDR2: LNHDA and SQIVND (reference sequence). The length of the CDR3 is 12 residues. The V end lost 9 bases, the J end lost 3 bases, and 9 bases lay between the germline ends. The CDR3 region is CASATVGNTIYF. For the CDR3, the DNA is TGTGCCAGCGCTACAGTTGGAAACACCATATATTTT.

This clone was seen a single time. The gene calls are TRBV4-2 and TRBJ1-5; possibly TRBD1 for D (6 bases). Germline V gene lookup returns CDR1 LGHNA and CDR2 YNFKEQ. This CDR3 is built from 15 residues. V dropped 3 bases and J dropped 4 bases, with 13 bases sitting between them. CDR3 sequence (DNA): TGTGCCAGCAGCCAGGGACACCTTAGGAATCAGCCCCAGCATTTT. This encodes CASSQGHLRNQPQHF.

The rearrangement links TRBV19 to TRBJ1-5, with 7 positions matching TRBD1. The V segment lost 5 bases and the J segment 6 bases; nucleotides outside the gene matches: 7. Germline V gene data show CDR1 as LNHDA and CDR2 as SQIVND (reference sequence). This CDR3 region has 14 residues. In DNA form, the CDR3 reads TGTGCCAGTAGTGGATCAGGGGGGTCTCAGCCCCAGCATTTT. It encodes CASSGSGGSQPQHF.

The chain has TRBV9 and TRBJ2-3, with 7 bases that match TRBD1. The CDR3 is 14 amino acids. Unmatched junction bases numbered 7, after V lost 3 bases and J lost 6 bases. CDR1 is SGDLS and CDR2 is YYNGEE in the germline V gene. CDR3 loop: CASSGGQSPDTQYF. The CDR3 DNA reads TGTGCCAGCAGCGGGGGACAGTCTCCCGATACGCAGTATTTT.

V gene TRBV28 combines with J gene TRBJ2-7, with TRBD1 matching over 9 bases. Germline V CDR1 and CDR2: MDHEN, SYDVKM. CDR3 size: 15 residues. V lost 2 bases to trimming and J lost 5 bases; unmatched junction nucleotides: 7. In DNA, the CDR3 is TGTGCCAGCAGTTTACCGGGACAGGGATCGAACGAGCAGTACTTC. Translation gives CASSLPGQGSNEQYF. The full variable domain, its missing parts supplied by reference TRBV28 and TRBJ2-7, is DVKVTQSSRYLVKRTGEKVFLECVQDMDHENMFWYRQDPGLGLRLIYFSYDVKMKEKGDIPEGYSVSREKKERFSLILESASTNQTSMYLCASSLPGQGSNEQYFGPGTRLTVT.

This clone was seen once. An end of the junction differs from the germline gene, which may be a read error. The chain uses TRBV7-7 and TRBJ2-1, with TRBD2 matching over 7 bases. The CDR3 extends over 17 amino acids. Germline V lookup: CDR1 SSHAT, CDR2 FNYEAQ (reference sequence). The CDR3 bases are TGTGCTAGCAGCTTACCCAAGCGGGGTGATTTCCTGAGGGAGCAGTTCTTC. It yields the protein CASSLPKRGDFLREQFF.

V usage is TRBV6-5 and J usage is TRBJ2-5; D is ambiguous. Germline values: CDR1 MNHEY, CDR2 SVGAGI. The V gene lost 7 bases and the J gene lost 5 bases, with 11 bases spanning the gap. The CDR3 is 12 amino acids. The CDR3 DNA is TGTGCCAGCACGCAGGCCCTGGAGACCCAGTACTTC. It specifies CASTQALETQYF.

The rearrangement uses TRBV5-1 and TRBJ2-6; tentative D call: TRBD1 (5 bases). Per the germline V gene, CDR1 is SGHRS and CDR2 is YFSETQ. The length of the CDR3 is 15 residues. Trimming shortened V by 4 bases and J by 0 bases, and 8 bases separated the two germline ends. CDR3 in amino acids: CASSPQGSGANVLTF. The CDR3, as DNA: TGCGCCAGCAGCCCCCAGGGCTCTGGGGCCAACGTCCTGACTTTC.

The sample holds one count of this clone. The chain joins TRBV28 to TRBJ2-1, with a weak D call TRBD1 (6 bases). The CDR3 has 15 residues. Trimming left V 6 bases short and J 4 bases short, with 16 bases between. Germline CDR1 and CDR2: MDHEN and SYDVKM. The CDR3: CASSTPGTPYNEQFF. The CDR3 DNA sequence: TGTGCCAGCAGCACCCCCGGGACACCGTACAATGAGCAGTTCTTC.

The V and J genes are TRBV7-6 and TRBJ2-2, with D tentatively TRBD2 (5 bases). The CDR3 is 17 amino acids. The germline V and J ends were trimmed by 2 bases and 6 bases, with 19 bases remaining between them. Germline-derived CDR1 and CDR2 are SGHVS and FNYEAQ. DNA of the CDR3: TGTGCCAGCAGCTTAATGGCCAATATAGTAGCGTCCGGGGAGCTGTTTTTT. Protein product: CASSLMANIVASGELFF.

The chain links TRBV20-1 to TRBJ2-7, with 10 bases that match TRBD2. This CDR3 is built from 11 residues. The junction had 2 bases not matched to a gene; V was cut back by 5 bases and J by 7 bases. The V gene's germline CDR1 is DFQATT and CDR2 SNEGSKA (reference sequence). CDR3 coding DNA: TGCAGTGCTGAACTAGCGGGGGAGCAGTACTTC. Residues: CSAELAGEQYF.

The chain employs TRBV4-1 and TRBJ2-3, with 7 nucleotides matching TRBD1. The germline gives CDR1 MGHRA, CDR2 YSYEKL. V lost 0 bases, J lost 3 bases, and 9 bases stayed unmatched. CDR3 size: 17 residues. The chain's CDR3 is CASSQELTGRGTDTQYF. In nucleotides, the CDR3 is TGCGCCAGCAGCCAAGAACTGACAGGGAGAGGTACAGATACGCAGTATTTT.

V gene TRBV4-1 combines with J gene TRBJ2-3, with D unclear. Germline V lookup: CDR1 MGHRA, CDR2 YSYEKL. Trimming pared 4 bases from V and 3 bases from J, leaving 5 bases between. The CDR3 covers 12 residues. The CDR3 DNA reads as TGCGCCAGCAGCCGTGAGACAGATACGCAGTATTTT. It specifies CASSRETDTQYF.

CDR3 nucleotides: TGTGCCAGTAGTGGCGGAACAGGGGATAATTCACCCCTCCACTTT. Translation gives CASSGGTGDNSPLHF. V is TRBV19 and J is TRBJ1-6, with TRBD1 matching over 7 bases. Per germline, CDR1 LNHDA and CDR2 SQIVND (reference sequence). The CDR3 contains 15 residues. Trimming cost V 5 bases and J 5 bases; bases outside gene matches: 6.

DNA of the CDR3: TGCGCCAGCAGCCAAGACCCGTGGCTGGCTGGCTACACCTTC. It encodes CASSQDPWLAGYTF. The V gene is TRBV4-3, the J gene TRBJ1-2; no firm D call. CDR3 length equals 14 residues. The germline V and J ends were trimmed by 0 bases and 7 bases, with 12 bases remaining between them. Germline V gene data show CDR1 as LGHNA and CDR2 as YSLEER.

The rearrangement uses TRBV19 and TRBJ2-6; D not resolved. With 8 bases removed from V and 0 bases from J, the gap between germline ends came to 8 bases. The germline V gene has CDR1 LNHDA and CDR2 SQIVND (reference sequence). The CDR3 extends over 14 amino acids. CDR3 residues: CASSVSSGANVLTF. The CDR3 DNA follows: TGTGCCAGTTCTGTTTCCTCTGGGGCCAACGTCCTGACTTTC. Variable domain in full (rest from reference TRBV19 and TRBJ2-6): DGGITQSPKYLFRKEGQNVTLSCEQNLNHDAMYWYRQDPGQGLRLIYYSQIVNDFQKGDIAEGYSVSREKKESFPLTVTSAQKNPTAFYLCASSVSSGANVLTFGAGSRLTVL.